The clone carrying this TCR beta chain was seen just once. The source of the sample is a study of T cell changes during pregnancy in multiple sclerosis. Per the germline V gene, CDR1 is SGDLS and CDR2 is YYNGEE. V shed 0 bases and J 3 bases; nucleotides not matched to a gene: 5. The CDR3 contains 16 residues. Only in-frame clones appear in the TCRdb table, and some are missing; sequencing was by immunoSEQ multiplex PCR. The profile covers around 59,000 clones, with around 93% appearing a single time and around 4% taken by the ten largest. The chain has TRBV9 and TRBJ2-1; 8 bases line up with TRBD2. The source is a female donor with multiple sclerosis, enrolled in a pregnancy study. The source material was CD8+ T cells from peripheral blood mononuclear cells, sampled in the second trimester of pregnancy. The CDR3 DNA is TGTGCCAGCAGCGTAGTTAGCGGGAACCTCTACAATGAGCAGTTCTTC. Translation gives CASSVVSGNLYNEQFF.